These 31 T cell receptor beta chains originate from one sample sequenced in a study of cytomegalovirus exposure and HLA in healthy donors. PCR amplification relied on 60 Vbeta primers (plus 13 Jbeta primers). Sequencing used immunoSEQ multiplex PCR; TCRdb keeps in-frame clones, though not all of them. This table has under 200,000 clones, about 86% appearing once. The specimen was PBMCs. The receptor source for this set is a woman aged 25 to 39 in good health and CMV-seronegative.

The chain uses TRBV28 and TRBJ2-7; 7 bases match TRBD2. V dropped 6 bases and J dropped 2; count of bases not matched to a gene: 4. From germline, CDR1 is MDHEN and CDR2 SYDVKM. The CDR3 has 13 residues. The CDR3 nucleotides read TGTGCCAGCAGAGCAGCGGGGACCTACGAGCAGTACTTC. Translating it yields CASRAAGTYEQYF.

The chain joins TRBV2 to TRBJ1-5, with D maybe TRBD1 (5 bases). Germline assignment: CDR1 SNHLY and CDR2 FYNNEI. This CDR3 comprises 13 residues. With 6 bases removed from V and 6 bases from J, the gap between germline ends came to 12 bases. In nucleotides, the CDR3 is TGTGCCAGCAGAGCTGGGCAGGGTCAGCCCCAGCATTTT. It encodes CASRAGQGQPQHF. The complete variable domain, with remaining parts taken from reference TRBV2 and TRBJ1-5, reads EPEVTQTPSHQVTQMGQEVILRCVPISNHLYFYWYRQILGQKVEFLVSFYNNEISEKSEIFDDQFSVERPDGSNFTLKIRSTKLEDSAMYFCASRAGQGQPQHFGDGTRLSIL.

The CDR3: CASSLAPTRYEQYF. The CDR3 DNA reads as TGTGCCAGCAGTTTGGCGCCGACACGGTACGAGCAGTACTTC. The chain combines TRBV28 with TRBJ2-7; D ambiguous. The V gene lost 3 bases and the J gene lost 4 bases, with 13 bases spanning the gap. Germline V gene data show CDR1 as MDHEN and CDR2 as SYDVKM. The CDR3 consists of 14 residues. Full variable domain (remainder filled in from reference TRBV28 and TRBJ2-7): DVKVTQSSRYLVKRTGEKVFLECVQDMDHENMFWYRQDPGLGLRLIYFSYDVKMKEKGDIPEGYSVSREKKERFSLILESASTNQTSMYLCASSLAPTRYEQYFGPGTRLTVT.

The chain has TRBV5-4 and TRBJ2-1; D tentatively fits TRBD1 or TRBD2 (5 bases each). V was shortened by 4 bases and J by 0 bases, with 11 bases between the two germline ends. There are 15 residues in the CDR3. The germline V gene encodes CDR1 SGHNT and CDR2 YYREEE (reference sequence). The DNA for the CDR3 is TGTGCCAGCAGCGTGGGACGGGGCTCCTACAATGAGCAGTTCTTC. Its protein is CASSVGRGSYNEQFF.

V is TRBV9 and J is TRBJ2-3; 12 nucleotides agree with TRBD2. The CDR3 runs to 15 residues. Germline V gives CDR1 SGDLS, CDR2 YYNGEE. V lost 4 bases and J lost 6; bases outside the gene matches: 6. CDR3 sequence (DNA): TGTGCCAGCAGCCGTCTAGCGGGGGGGCTGGATACGCAGTATTTT. It codes for CASSRLAGGLDTQYF.

The chain employs TRBV29-1 and TRBJ1-2, with D perhaps TRBD1 (6 bases). V gave up 3 bases and J gave up 2 bases, with 13 bases separating them. Germline V gene sequence: CDR1 SQVTM, CDR2 ANQGSEA. CDR3 size: 14 residues. The CDR3, as DNA: TGCAGCGTTGAGTCAGGGGCAGGGAACTATGGCTACACCTTC. Its protein is CSVESGAGNYGYTF.

The V and J genes are TRBV9 and TRBJ1-2, with D maybe TRBD1 (5 bases). Germline CDR1 is SGDLS and CDR2 is YYNGEE. The CDR3 runs 15 residues. V dropped 5 bases and J dropped 0 bases, with 14 bases sitting between them. CDR3 sequence (DNA): TGTGCCAGCAGTCCTACTCCGACAGCTAACTATGGCTACACCTTC. This encodes CASSPTPTANYGYTF.

The genes are TRBV2 and TRBJ2-7; 10 bases map to TRBD2. The J call is in doubt because the DNA end fits TRBJ2-5 better. The CDR3 contains 14 residues. Germline values: CDR1 SNHLY, CDR2 FYNNEI. For the CDR3, the DNA is TGTGCCAACTCCGGACTAGCGGATCAAGAGACCCAGTACTTC. Translation gives CANSGLADQETQYF.

The chain recombines TRBV28 with TRBJ2-7; 8 positions match TRBD1. CDR1 is MDHEN, CDR2 SYDVKM, per germline. Trimming removed 4 bases from V and 3 bases from J; junction bases left unmatched: 11. The CDR3 contains 16 residues. The CDR3 nucleotides are TGTGCCAGCAGTTCCCTCTACGGGACAGGTAACTACGAGCAGTACTTC. It yields the protein CASSSLYGTGNYEQYF.

The chain recombines TRBV5-8 with TRBJ2-5; TRBD1 matches at 10 bases. Unmatched junction bases numbered 7, after V lost 0 bases and J lost 5 bases. Germline V gives CDR1 SGHTS, CDR2 YDEGEE. This CDR3 has 16 amino acids. CDR3 region: CASSLVTGTGDETQYF. For the CDR3, the DNA is TGTGCCAGCAGCTTGGTTACCGGGACAGGGGACGAGACCCAGTACTTC.

The V and J genes are TRBV20-1 and TRBJ2-1, with D unclear. The germline CDR1 and CDR2 sequences are DFQATT and SNEGSKA (reference sequence). The CDR3 contains 11 residues. V was pared by 5 bases and J by 7 bases, with 9 bases between. CDR3 bases: TGCAGTGCTGGCCTGCCAAATGAGCAGTTCTTC. This translates into CSAGLPNEQFF.

V gene TRBV2 combines with J gene TRBJ1-5; the match to TRBD1 covers 12 bases. V was pared by 8 bases and J by 9 bases, with 5 bases of the junction left unmatched. The CDR3 contains 13 residues. In germline, CDR1 is SNHLY, CDR2 FYNNEI. CDR3 coding DNA: TGTGCCAGCGGGGGACAGGGGGCATGGCCCCAGCATTTT. It encodes CASGGQGAWPQHF.

The chain uses TRBV27 and TRBJ2-1; possibly TRBD1 for D (5 bases). From germline, CDR1 is MNHEY and CDR2 SMNVEV (reference sequence). The length of the CDR3 is 17 residues. Between the trimmed V and J ends, which lost 1 base and 3 bases, there was a span of 16 bases. As DNA, the CDR3 is TGTGCCAGCAGTTTATTATCATGGGGCGCGGTCTACAATGAGCAGTTCTTC. It translates to CASSLLSWGAVYNEQFF.

The chain couples TRBV28 to TRBJ1-5, with D tentatively TRBD1 (5 bases). This CDR3 spans 15 amino acids. Germline-derived CDR1 and CDR2 are MDHEN and SYDVKM. Trimming stripped 4 bases from V and 6 bases from J, with 16 bases between. In DNA form, the CDR3 reads TGTGCCAGCAGTTCCCTCCTCAGGGTAGGTCAGCCCCAGCATTTT. Translated: CASSSLLRVGQPQHF. The entire variable domain, with the rest obtained from reference TRBV28 and TRBJ1-5, is as follows: DVKVTQSSRYLVKRTGEKVFLECVQDMDHENMFWYRQDPGLGLRLIYFSYDVKMKEKGDIPEGYSVSREKKERFSLILESASTNQTSMYLCASSSLLRVGQPQHFGDGTRLSIL.

Comment on this clone: The germline gene is not matched at one end of the junction; a read error may be the cause. The chain joins TRBV7-7 to TRBJ2-3; D is perhaps TRBD1 (5 bases). CDR3 length equals 14 residues. Germline V gene lookup returns CDR1 SSHAT and CDR2 FNYEAQ (reference sequence). The CDR3 sequence: CASTRVPGADTQYF. The CDR3 region has the DNA TGTGCTAGCACCAGGGTTCCAGGCGCAGATACGCAGTATTTT.

This chain joins TRBV19 and TRBJ2-3; 8 bases map to TRBD1. The length of the CDR3 is 15 residues. Germline V gene sequence: CDR1 LNHDA, CDR2 SQIVND (reference sequence). The J segment lost 4 bases and the V segment lost 4 bases, leaving 7 bases of the junction unmatched. CDR3 in DNA: TGTGCCAGTAGTACCTACAGGGGGTGGGCAGATACGCAGTATTTT. Its translation is CASSTYRGWADTQYF.

About this clone itself: This same CDR3 is encoded by further DNA sequences in the sample. This rearrangement joins TRBV15 to TRBJ1-1, with no clear D. V gave up 0 bases and J gave up 1 base, with 3 bases separating them. The CDR3 contains 13 residues. The V gene's germline CDR1 is LNHNV and CDR2 YYDKDF (reference sequence). This CDR3 reads CATSRDRNTEAFF. The CDR3 bases are TGTGCCACCAGCAGAGACCGGAACACTGAAGCTTTCTTT.

This chain links TRBV2 with TRBJ2-2; weak D call: TRBD2 (6 bases). This CDR3 is 12 amino acids long. The V gene lost 4 bases and the J gene lost 7 bases, with 7 bases spanning the gap. Germline V lookup: CDR1 SNHLY, CDR2 FYNNEI. CDR3 region: CASSAGVGELFF. CDR3 DNA sequence: TGTGCCAGCAGTGCGGGGGTCGGGGAGCTGTTTTTT. The variable domain in full, completed from reference TRBV2 and TRBJ2-2, reads EPEVTQTPSHQVTQMGQEVILRCVPISNHLYFYWYRQILGQKVEFLVSFYNNEISEKSEIFDDQFSVERPDGSNFTLKIRSTKLEDSAMYFCASSAGVGELFFGEGSRLTVL.

V and J are TRBV18 and TRBJ2-2; perhaps TRBD1 as D (6 bases). Per germline, CDR1 KGHSH and CDR2 LQKENI. The CDR3 has 16 amino acids. Trimming took off 6 bases at V and 4 bases at J, with 18 bases between the two ends. CDR3 in amino acids: CASSPTSGRGTGELFF. The CDR3 region has the DNA TGTGCCAGCTCTCCCACCAGCGGCAGGGGCACCGGGGAGCTGTTTTTT.

This chain joins TRBV18 and TRBJ1-3; a possible D gene is TRBD1 (5 bases). The CDR3 totals 16 residues. Trimming shortened V by 4 bases and J by 0 bases, and 13 bases separated the two germline ends. Germline assignment: CDR1 KGHSH and CDR2 LQKENI. In nucleotides, the CDR3 is TGTGCCAGCTCACATTCTCAGGGCCCCTCTGGAAACACCATATATTTT. This encodes CASSHSQGPSGNTIYF.

The chain is built from TRBV29-1 and TRBJ1-5; unclear D gene. The CDR3 length is 10 residues. Germline V gene data show CDR1 as SQVTM and CDR2 as ANQGSEA. The CDR3 spells CSGLNQPQHF. For the CDR3, the DNA is TGCAGTGGGCTCAATCAGCCCCAGCATTTT.

In DNA form, the CDR3 reads TGTGCCAGCAGCTGGGGACAGAACAATGAGCAGTTCTTC. Translated, it gives CASSWGQNNEQFF. The gene calls are TRBV5-4 and TRBJ2-1, with 7 bases identical to TRBD1. V lost 3 bases, J lost 5 bases, and 2 bases stayed unmatched. The CDR3 runs to 13 residues. Germline V gene sequence: CDR1 SGHNT, CDR2 YYREEE (reference sequence).

The chain has TRBV2 and TRBJ2-7; the match to TRBD1 covers 7 bases. The CDR3 is 15 amino acids. The V segment lost 11 bases and the J segment 0 bases; nucleotides outside the gene matches: 13. Germline V gene data show CDR1 as SNHLY and CDR2 as FYNNEI. CDR3 sequence reads: CASTQGGSFSYEQYF. The CDR3 DNA is TGTGCCTCCACGCAAGGGGGCTCGTTCTCCTACGAGCAGTACTTC.

This clone was seen a single time. The rearrangement links TRBV5-6 to TRBJ2-1; 9 positions match TRBD2. This CDR3 contains 15 residues. Germline V gives CDR1 SGHDT, CDR2 YYEEEE. With V trimmed by 2 bases and J by 6 bases, 6 bases remained unmatched. CDR3 region: CASSFLAGLSNEQFF. The CDR3 nucleotides are TGTGCCAGCAGCTTCCTAGCGGGACTGTCCAATGAGCAGTTCTTC.

This clone was picked up one time. CDR3 region: CSVGLTGAYEQYF. The CDR3 nucleotides are TGCAGCGTTGGGCTGACAGGAGCCTACGAGCAGTACTTC. The chain uses TRBV29-1 and TRBJ2-7, with D possibly being TRBD1 (6 bases). Trimming took off 4 bases at V and 2 bases at J, with 12 bases between the two ends. Germline V gene data show CDR1 as SQVTM and CDR2 as ANQGSEA. The CDR3 contains 13 residues.

This chain joins TRBV6-5 and TRBJ2-7; D perhaps matches TRBD1 (5 bases). V lost 5 bases and J 6 bases, leaving 17 bases between the germline ends. CDR3 length: 14 residues. Germline V CDR1 and CDR2: MNHEY, SVGAGI. CDR3 sequence (DNA): TGTGCCAGCAGTCCCTCAGGGTACCTCGCCGAGCAGTACTTC. Residues: CASSPSGYLAEQYF.

The rearrangement links TRBV2 to TRBJ2-5; TRBD2 agrees at 7 bases. The closer fit of TRBJ2-7 to the DNA end suggests the J call may be wrong. The CDR3 contains 13 residues. CDR1 is SNHLY, CDR2 FYNNEI, per germline. CDR3 loop: CASMREPPYEQYF. Written as DNA, the CDR3 is TGTGCCAGCATGCGGGAGCCCCCCTACGAGCAGTACTTC.

The rearrangement joins TRBV7-9 to TRBJ2-7; D gene uncertain. This CDR3 is 15 amino acids long. Trimming took off 5 bases at V and 0 bases at J, with 14 bases between the two ends. Per the germline V gene, CDR1 is SEHNR and CDR2 is FQNEAQ (reference sequence). This CDR3 is CASSTSGSPSYEQYF. Written as DNA, the CDR3 is TGTGCCAGCAGCACTTCCGGGTCGCCCTCCTACGAGCAGTACTTC.

V is TRBV5-1 and J is TRBJ2-1; D not resolved. There are 15 residues in the CDR3. V lost 0 bases to trimming and J lost 1 base, with 8 bases between them. The V gene's germline CDR1 is SGHRS and CDR2 YFSETQ. The chain's CDR3 is CASSLDTQSYNEQFF. CDR3 nucleotide sequence: TGCGCCAGCAGCTTGGATACCCAGTCCTACAATGAGCAGTTCTTC.

The DNA of the CDR3 is TGTGCCAGCCGTTTAGCGGGAGCCGACAATGAGCAGTTCTTC. This gives the protein CASRLAGADNEQFF. The chain is built from TRBV25-1 and TRBJ2-1, with TRBD2 identical over 9 bases. Germline lookup yields CDR1 MGHDK and CDR2 SYGVNS. V lost 8 bases to trimming and J lost 5 bases; unmatched junction nucleotides: 7. The CDR3 is 14 amino acids. The variable domain in full, with the rest retrieved from reference TRBV25-1 and TRBJ2-1, is EADIYQTPRYLVIGTGKKITLECSQTMGHDKMYWYQQDPGMELHLIHYSYGVNSTEKGDLSSESTVSRIRTEHFPLTLESARPSHTSQYLCASRLAGADNEQFFGPGTRLTVL.

The rearrangement joins TRBV18 to TRBJ2-1; D might be TRBD2 (6 bases). The CDR3 covers 15 residues. V lost 3 bases to trimming and J lost 3 bases, with 12 bases between them. Germline values: CDR1 KGHSH, CDR2 LQKENI. As DNA, the CDR3 is TGTGCCAGCTCACCTTGGGCTAGCGACTACAATGAGCAGTTCTTC. This sequence encodes CASSPWASDYNEQFF. Full variable domain (missing parts from reference TRBV18 and TRBJ2-1): NAGVMQNPRHLVRRRGQEARLRCSPMKGHSHVYWYRQLPEEGLKFMVYLQKENIIDESGMPKERFSAEFPKEGPSILRIQQVVRGDSAAYFCASSPWASDYNEQFFGPGTRLTVL.